The entry below describes one T cell receptor (beta chain). Version v3.0 of the immunoSEQ assay ran at survey level. This table comes from immunoSEQ multiplex PCR, and its TCRdb copy is limited to in-frame clones, with some not included. The sample yields 35,000 to 45,000 clones, roughly four fifths seen once. This specimen belongs to a study of long-term antiretroviral therapy in people with HIV. The germline gives CDR1 PRHDT, CDR2 FYEKMQ (reference sequence). CDR3 length equals 14 residues. The V gene lost 5 bases and the J gene lost 8 bases, with 16 bases spanning the gap. The genes are TRBV13 and TRBJ2-1, with D possibly being TRBD2 (6 bases). The clonotype was recovered from a man between 18 and 29 years old with HIV. Sequenced here: unsorted PBMCs, sampled 0.3 years after starting antiretroviral therapy. Written as DNA, the CDR3 is TGTGCCAGCAGCCCTGGGACTTCCGGGGATGAGCAGTTCTTC. Translated, it gives CASSPGTSGDEQFF.